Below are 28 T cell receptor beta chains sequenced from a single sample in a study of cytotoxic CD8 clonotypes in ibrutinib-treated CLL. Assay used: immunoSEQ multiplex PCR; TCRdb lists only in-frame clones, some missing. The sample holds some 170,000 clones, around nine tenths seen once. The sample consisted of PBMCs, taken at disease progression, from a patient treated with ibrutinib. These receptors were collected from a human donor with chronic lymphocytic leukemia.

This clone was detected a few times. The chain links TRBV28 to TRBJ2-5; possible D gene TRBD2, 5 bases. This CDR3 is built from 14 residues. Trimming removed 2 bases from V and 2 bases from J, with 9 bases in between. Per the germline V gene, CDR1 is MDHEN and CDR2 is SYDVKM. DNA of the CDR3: TGTGCCAGCAGTTTAGCGTCGGGGCAAGAGACCCAGTACTTC. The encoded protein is CASSLASGQETQYF.

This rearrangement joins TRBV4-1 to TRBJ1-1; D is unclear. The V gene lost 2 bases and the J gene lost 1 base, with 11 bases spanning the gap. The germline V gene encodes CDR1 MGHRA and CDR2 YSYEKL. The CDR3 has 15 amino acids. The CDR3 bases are TGCGCCAGCAGCCAATTTCAGCTATCGAACACTGAAGCTTTCTTT. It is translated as CASSQFQLSNTEAFF.

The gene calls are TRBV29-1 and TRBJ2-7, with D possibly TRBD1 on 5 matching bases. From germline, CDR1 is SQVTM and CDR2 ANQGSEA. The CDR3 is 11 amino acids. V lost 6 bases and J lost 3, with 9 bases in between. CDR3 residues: CSVRQYYEQYF. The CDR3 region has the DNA TGCAGCGTGAGACAGTACTACGAGCAGTACTTC.

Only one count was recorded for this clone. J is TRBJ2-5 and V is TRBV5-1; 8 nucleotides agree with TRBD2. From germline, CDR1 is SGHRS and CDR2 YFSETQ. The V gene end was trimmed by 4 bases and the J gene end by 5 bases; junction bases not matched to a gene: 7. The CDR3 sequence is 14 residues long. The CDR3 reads CASSPGLGSETQYF. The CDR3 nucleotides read TGCGCCAGCAGCCCGGGACTAGGCTCCGAGACCCAGTACTTC.

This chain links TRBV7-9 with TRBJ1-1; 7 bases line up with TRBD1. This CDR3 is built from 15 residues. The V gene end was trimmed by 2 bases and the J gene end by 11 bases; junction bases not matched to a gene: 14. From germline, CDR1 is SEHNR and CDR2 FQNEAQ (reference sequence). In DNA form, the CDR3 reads TGTGCCAGCAGCTTATTATCCTTCCGGGACAGTAACGCTTTCTTT. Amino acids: CASSLLSFRDSNAFF.

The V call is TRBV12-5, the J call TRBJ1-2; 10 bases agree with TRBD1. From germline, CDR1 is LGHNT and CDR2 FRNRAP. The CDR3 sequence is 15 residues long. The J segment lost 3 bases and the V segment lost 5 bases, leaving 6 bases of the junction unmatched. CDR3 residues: CASGPTTGGDYGYTF. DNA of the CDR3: TGTGCTAGTGGTCCGACGACAGGGGGCGACTATGGCTACACCTTC.

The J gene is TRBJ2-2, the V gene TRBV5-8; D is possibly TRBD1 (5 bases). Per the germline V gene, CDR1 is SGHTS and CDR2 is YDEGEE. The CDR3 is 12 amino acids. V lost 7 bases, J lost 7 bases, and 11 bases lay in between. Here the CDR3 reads CASFRVVGELFF. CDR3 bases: TGTGCCAGCTTCAGGGTTGTCGGGGAGCTGTTTTTT.

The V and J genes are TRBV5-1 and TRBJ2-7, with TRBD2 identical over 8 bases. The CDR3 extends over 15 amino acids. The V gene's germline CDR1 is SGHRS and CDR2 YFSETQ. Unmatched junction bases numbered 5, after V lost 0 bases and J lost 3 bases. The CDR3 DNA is TGCGCCAGCAGCTTGGAACGTAGCGGGAACTACGAGCAGTACTTC. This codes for CASSLERSGNYEQYF.

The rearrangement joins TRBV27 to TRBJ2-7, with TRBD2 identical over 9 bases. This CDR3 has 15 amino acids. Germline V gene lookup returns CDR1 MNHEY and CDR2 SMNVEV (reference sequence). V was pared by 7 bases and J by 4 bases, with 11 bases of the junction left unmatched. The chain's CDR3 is CASNYRAGGGYEQYF. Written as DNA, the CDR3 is TGTGCCAGCAATTATAGAGCGGGAGGAGGGTACGAGCAGTACTTC.

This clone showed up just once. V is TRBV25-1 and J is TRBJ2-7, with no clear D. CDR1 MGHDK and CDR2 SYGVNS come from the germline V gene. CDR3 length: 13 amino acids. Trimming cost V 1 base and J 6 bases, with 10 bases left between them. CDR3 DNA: TGTGCCAGCAGTGAATTTAACCCCGGCGAGCAGTACTTC. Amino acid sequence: CASSEFNPGEQYF.

The CDR3: CSVEQPDTQYF. DNA of the CDR3: TGCAGCGTTGAACAGCCAGATACGCAGTATTTT. This chain joins TRBV29-1 and TRBJ2-3; D remains unclear. V lost 2 bases to trimming and J lost 4 bases, with 4 bases between them. CDR1 and CDR2 from the germline V gene are SQVTM and ANQGSEA. The CDR3 covers 11 residues.

The CDR3 nucleotides read TGTGCCAGCAGCCTGAACTCTGGGGCCAACGTCCTGACTTTC. This translates into CASSLNSGANVLTF. This rearrangement joins TRBV6-5 to TRBJ2-6, with D uncertain. V lost 6 bases and J 0 bases, leaving 6 bases between the germline ends. There are 14 residues in the CDR3. CDR1 MNHEY and CDR2 SVGAGI come from the germline V gene.

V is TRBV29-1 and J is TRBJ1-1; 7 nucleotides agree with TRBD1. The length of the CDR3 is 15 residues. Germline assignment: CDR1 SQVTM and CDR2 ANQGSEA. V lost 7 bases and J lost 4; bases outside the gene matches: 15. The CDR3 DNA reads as TGCAGCGGGCGTGCCAGACAGGGAGGACGCACTGAAGCTTTCTTT. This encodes CSGRARQGGRTEAFF. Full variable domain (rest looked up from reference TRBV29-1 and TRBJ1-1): SAVISQKPSRDICQRGTSLTIQCQVDSQVTMMFWYRQQPGQSLTLIATANQGSEATYESGFVIDKFPISRPNLTFSTLTVSNMSPEDSSIYLCSGRARQGGRTEAFFGQGTRLTVV.

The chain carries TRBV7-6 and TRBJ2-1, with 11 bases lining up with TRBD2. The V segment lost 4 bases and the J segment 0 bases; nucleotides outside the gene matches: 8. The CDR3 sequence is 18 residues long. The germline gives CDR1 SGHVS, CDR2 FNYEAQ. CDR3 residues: CASSSLIAGGSSYNEQFF. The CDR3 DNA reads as TGTGCCAGCAGCTCTCTTATAGCGGGAGGGAGCTCCTACAATGAGCAGTTCTTC. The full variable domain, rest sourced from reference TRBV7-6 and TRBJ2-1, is GAGVSQSPRYKVTKRGQDVALRCDPISGHVSLYWYRQALGQGPEFLTYFNYEAQQDKSGLPNDRFSAERPEGSISTLTIQRTEQRDSAMYRCASSSLIAGGSSYNEQFFGPGTRLTVL.

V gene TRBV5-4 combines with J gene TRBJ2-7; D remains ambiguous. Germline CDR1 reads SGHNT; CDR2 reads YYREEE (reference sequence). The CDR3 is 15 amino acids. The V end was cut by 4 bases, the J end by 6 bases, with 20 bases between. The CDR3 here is CASSPARTTPSEQYF. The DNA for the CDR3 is TGTGCCAGCAGCCCCGCCCGGACGACTCCATCCGAGCAGTACTTC.

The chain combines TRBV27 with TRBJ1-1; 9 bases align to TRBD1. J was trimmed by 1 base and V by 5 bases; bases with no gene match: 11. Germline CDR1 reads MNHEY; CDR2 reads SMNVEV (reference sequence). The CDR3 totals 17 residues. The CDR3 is CASSAISPGQGNTEAFF. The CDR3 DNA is TGTGCCAGCAGTGCCATATCGCCGGGACAGGGGAACACTGAAGCTTTCTTT.

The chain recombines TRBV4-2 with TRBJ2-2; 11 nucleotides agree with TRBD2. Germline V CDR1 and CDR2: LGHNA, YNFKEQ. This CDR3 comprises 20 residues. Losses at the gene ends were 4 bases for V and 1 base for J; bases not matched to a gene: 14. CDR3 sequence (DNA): TGTGCCAGCAGCCTCCAACGACAACTAGCGGGAGTCGGGAACACCGGGGAGCTGTTTTTT. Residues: CASSLQRQLAGVGNTGELFF.

In nucleotides, the CDR3 is TGTGCCAGCAGCTTAGGGGGTAGCGGGAACGGTGAGCAGTTCTTC. This codes for CASSLGGSGNGEQFF. The chain carries TRBV11-3 and TRBJ2-1; 8 bases agree with TRBD2. Germline trimming cut 1 base from V and 9 bases from J; bases unmatched to any gene: 8. Germline V gene data show CDR1 as SGHNT and CDR2 as YENEEA. The CDR3 length is 15 residues. Together with reference TRBV11-3 and TRBJ2-1, the CDR3 gives the full variable domain: EAGVVQSPRYKIIEKKQPVAFWCNPISGHNTLYWYLQNLGQGPELLIRYENEEAVDDSQLPKDRFSAERLKGVDSTLKIQPAELGDSAVYLCASSLGGSGNGEQFFGPGTRLTVL.

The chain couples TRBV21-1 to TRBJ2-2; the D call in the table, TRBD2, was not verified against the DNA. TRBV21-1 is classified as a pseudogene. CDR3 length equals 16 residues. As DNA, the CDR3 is TGTGCCAGCAGCAAAGAGGCTCGGAGAAGCACCGGGGAGCTGTTTTTT. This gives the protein CASSKEARRSTGELFF.

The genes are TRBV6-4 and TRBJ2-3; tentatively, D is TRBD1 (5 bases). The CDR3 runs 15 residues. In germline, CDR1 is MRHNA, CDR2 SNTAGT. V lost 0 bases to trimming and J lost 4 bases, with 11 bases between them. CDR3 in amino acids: CASSDSSQGADTQYF. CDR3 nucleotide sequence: TGTGCCAGCAGTGACTCGAGTCAGGGTGCAGATACGCAGTATTTT.

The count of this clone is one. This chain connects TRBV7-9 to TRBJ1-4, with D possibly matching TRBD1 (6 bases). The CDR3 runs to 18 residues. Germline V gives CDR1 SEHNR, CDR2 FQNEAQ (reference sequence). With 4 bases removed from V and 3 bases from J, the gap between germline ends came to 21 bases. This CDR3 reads CASSSPTGMGSANEKLFF. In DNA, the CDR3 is TGTGCCAGCAGCTCGCCTACAGGGATGGGCTCGGCTAATGAAAAACTGTTTTTT.

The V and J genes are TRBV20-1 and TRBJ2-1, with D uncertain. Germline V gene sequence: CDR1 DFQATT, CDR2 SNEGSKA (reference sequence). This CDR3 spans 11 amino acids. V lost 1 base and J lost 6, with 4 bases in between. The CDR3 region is CSARVLNEQFF. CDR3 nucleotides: TGCAGTGCTAGAGTTCTCAATGAGCAGTTCTTC.

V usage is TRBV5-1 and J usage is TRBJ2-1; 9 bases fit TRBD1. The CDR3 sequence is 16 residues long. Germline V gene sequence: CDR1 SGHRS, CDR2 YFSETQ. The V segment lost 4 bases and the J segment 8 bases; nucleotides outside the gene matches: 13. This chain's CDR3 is CASSLPGRTGADEQFF. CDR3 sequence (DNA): TGCGCCAGCAGCCTACCGGGGAGGACAGGGGCGGATGAGCAGTTCTTC. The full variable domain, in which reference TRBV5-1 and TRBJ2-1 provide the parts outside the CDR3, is KAGVTQTPRYLIKTRGQQVTLSCSPISGHRSVSWYQQTPGQGLQFLFEYFSETQRNKGNFPGRFSGRQFSNSRSEMNVSTLELGDSALYLCASSLPGRTGADEQFFGPGTRLTVL.

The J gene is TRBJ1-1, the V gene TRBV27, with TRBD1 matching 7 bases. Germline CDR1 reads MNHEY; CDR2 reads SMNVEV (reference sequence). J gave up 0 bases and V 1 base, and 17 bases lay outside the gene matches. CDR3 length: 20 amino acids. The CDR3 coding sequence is TGTGCCAGCAGTTTATTACAACCCCCTCCGGGACAGATTATGAACACTGAAGCTTTCTTT. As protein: CASSLLQPPPGQIMNTEAFF.

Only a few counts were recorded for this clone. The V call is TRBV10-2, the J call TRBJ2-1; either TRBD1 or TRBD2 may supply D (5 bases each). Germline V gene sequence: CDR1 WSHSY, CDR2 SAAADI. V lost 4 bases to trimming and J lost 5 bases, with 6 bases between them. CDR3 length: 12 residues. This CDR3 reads CASSVGHNEQFF. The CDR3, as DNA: TGCGCCAGCAGTGTGGGACACAATGAGCAGTTCTTC.

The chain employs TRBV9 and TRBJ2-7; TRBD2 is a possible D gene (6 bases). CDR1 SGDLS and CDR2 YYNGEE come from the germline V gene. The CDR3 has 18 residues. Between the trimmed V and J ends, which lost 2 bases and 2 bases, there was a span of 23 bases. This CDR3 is CASSVMRVSGVGPYEQYF. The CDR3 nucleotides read TGTGCCAGCAGCGTGATGCGGGTTAGCGGTGTGGGCCCCTACGAGCAGTACTTC.

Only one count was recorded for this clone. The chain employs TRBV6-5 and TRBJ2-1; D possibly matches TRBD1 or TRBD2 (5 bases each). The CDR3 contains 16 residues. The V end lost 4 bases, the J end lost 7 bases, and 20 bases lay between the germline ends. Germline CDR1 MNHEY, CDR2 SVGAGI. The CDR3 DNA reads TGTGCCAGCAGTTGGGGTGTGGGGGTCTCTAAAAATGAGCAGTTCTTC. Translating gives CASSWGVGVSKNEQFF.

The CDR3 reads CASSRRGVSLSGANVLTF. The CDR3 bases are TGCGCCAGCAGCCGGAGGGGAGTATCCCTCTCTGGGGCCAACGTCCTGACTTTC. The chain combines TRBV4-1 with TRBJ2-6; possibly TRBD2 for D (6 bases). This CDR3 comprises 18 residues. V lost 4 bases to trimming and J lost 0 bases, with 16 bases between them. Germline assignment: CDR1 MGHRA and CDR2 YSYEKL.